One sample yielded the 31 T cell receptor beta chains listed below, sequenced in a study of cytomegalovirus exposure and HLA in healthy donors (dated by TCRdb to about 2017). Library prep was done by the immunoSEQ multiplex PCR assay. A mixture of 60 forward primers for TCR Vbeta segments and 13 reverse primers for TCR Jbeta segments was used in the multiplex PCR. TCRdb holds this immuneACCESS table with in-frame rearrangements only. Some clones are missing; in checked studies, unresolved V genes explain under half, and the rest has no known cause. This sample comprises about 120,000 clones, under 80% of them detected only once. More than 3.5% of the sample comes from the top ten. What was sequenced was PBMCs. The source is a man in his forties in good health and CMV-seropositive.

This clone was detected a few times. CDR3 loop: CASSPGGTEAFF. In DNA form, the CDR3 reads TGTGCCAGCAGTCCAGGGGGGACTGAAGCTTTCTTT. The chain has TRBV27 and TRBJ1-1; TRBD1 matches at 7 bases. This CDR3 region has 12 residues. V was clipped by 5 bases and J by 5 bases; unmatched bases: 2. Germline lookup yields CDR1 MNHEY and CDR2 SMNVEV (reference sequence).

V usage is TRBV14 and J usage is TRBJ1-2, with TRBD1 matching over 8 bases. The CDR3 consists of 15 residues. The trim removed 2 bases at V and 5 bases at J, leaving 7 bases unmatched. Germline V gene lookup returns CDR1 SGHDN and CDR2 FVKESK. CDR3 bases: TGTGCCAGCAGCCAACCCGGGACAGGTGCATATGGCTACACCTTC. It specifies CASSQPGTGAYGYTF.

This chain uses TRBV6-1 with TRBJ2-1; TRBD2 matches 10 bases. Germline V lookup: CDR1 MNHNS, CDR2 SASEGT. V trimming: 5 bases; J trimming: 7 bases; junction bases outside the gene matches: 8. The CDR3 is made up of 15 amino acids. The CDR3 DNA reads TGTGCCAGCAGTAGGCTAGCGGGAGTGGGGAATGAGCAGTTCTTC. Protein product: CASSRLAGVGNEQFF.

This clone was counted only a few times. The V call is TRBV11-2, the J call TRBJ2-7, with TRBD2 identical over 9 bases. Germline-derived CDR1 and CDR2 are SGHAT and FQNNGV. Unmatched junction bases numbered 4, after V lost 5 bases and J lost 2 bases. CDR3 length equals 14 residues. The CDR3 region has the DNA TGTGCCAGCAGCCATAGACTAGCGGCCTACGAGCAGTACTTC. Protein sequence: CASSHRLAAYEQYF.

The chain couples TRBV27 to TRBJ1-5, with D unresolved. CDR3 length: 13 amino acids. Trimming took off 0 bases at V and 9 bases at J, with 9 bases between the two ends. CDR1 is MNHEY, CDR2 SMNVEV, per germline (reference sequence). CDR3 residues: CASSLSTLWPQHF. Here the CDR3 DNA reads TGTGCCAGCAGTTTATCGACACTTTGGCCCCAGCATTTT.

The chain recombines TRBV9 with TRBJ2-2; 16 nucleotides match TRBD2. The germline V gene has CDR1 SGDLS and CDR2 YYNGEE. The CDR3 has 19 amino acids. The J segment lost 3 bases and the V segment lost 3 bases, leaving 8 bases of the junction unmatched. CDR3 nucleotide sequence: TGTGCCAGCAGCGCCCCCGGGACTAGCGGGAGGGGAGACACCGGGGAGCTGTTTTTT. Encoded protein: CASSAPGTSGRGDTGELFF.

V and J are TRBV21-1 and TRBJ2-5; the D call TRBD1 from the table was never checked on the DNA. TRBV21-1 is annotated as a pseudogene. CDR3 length equals 15 residues. CDR3 residues: CASSKVPRVRQTQYF. In DNA, the CDR3 is TGTGCCAGCAGCAAAGTGCCCAGGGTTCGACAGACCCAGTACTTC.

This clone came up a few times. This chain connects TRBV27 to TRBJ1-2, with 7 positions matching TRBD1. The trim removed 1 base at V and 6 bases at J, leaving 2 bases unmatched. This CDR3 is built from 13 residues. CDR1 is MNHEY and CDR2 is SMNVEV in the germline V gene (reference sequence). The CDR3 sequence is CASSLFRGDGYTF. The CDR3 DNA reads as TGTGCCAGCAGTTTATTCAGGGGGGATGGCTACACCTTC.

The chain combines TRBV18 with TRBJ1-5; 9 bases agree with TRBD1. The V and J ends lost 2 bases and 6 bases, in that order; junction bases with no gene match: 11. The CDR3 has 17 amino acids. CDR1 and CDR2 from the germline V gene are KGHSH and LQKENI. CDR3: CASSPSGQGTLSQPQHF. CDR3 DNA: TGTGCCAGCTCACCATCGGGACAGGGCACCCTAAGTCAGCCCCAGCATTTT.

The V call is TRBV7-6, the J call TRBJ2-7; TRBD1 agrees at 7 bases. With V trimmed by 1 base and J by 2 bases, 5 bases remained unmatched. Germline V gene sequence: CDR1 SGHVS, CDR2 FNYEAQ. CDR3 length: 15 amino acids. CDR3 amino acids: CASSLGGTATYEQYF. CDR3 nucleotide sequence: TGTGCCAGCAGCTTAGGGGGGACAGCAACCTACGAGCAGTACTTC.

The rearrangement joins TRBV9 to TRBJ1-2; D call uncertain. Trimming shortened V by 4 bases and J by 4 bases, and 11 bases separated the two germline ends. The CDR3 length is 13 residues. Germline V gene sequence: CDR1 SGDLS, CDR2 YYNGEE. The CDR3 DNA reads TGTGCCAGCAGCCAGGTGTCAGGCTATGGCTACACCTTC. This sequence encodes CASSQVSGYGYTF.

This chain links TRBV28 with TRBJ2-4; 7 bases line up with TRBD2. V lost 11 bases, J lost 3 bases, and 7 bases stayed unmatched. CDR1 and CDR2 (germline): MDHEN, SYDVKM. The CDR3 covers 13 residues. For the CDR3, the DNA is TGTGCCGTGGGGGGGTCAGACAAAAACATTCAGTACTTC. Translated, it gives CAVGGSDKNIQYF.

A few counts support this clone. The chain employs TRBV9 and TRBJ2-7; 8 nucleotides line up with TRBD1. The J segment lost 2 bases and the V segment lost 4 bases, leaving 8 bases of the junction unmatched. This CDR3 spans 15 amino acids. The germline CDR1 and CDR2 sequences are SGDLS and YYNGEE. CDR3 sequence reads: CASSFSTGATYEQYF. DNA of the CDR3: TGTGCCAGCAGCTTCTCGACAGGGGCCACCTACGAGCAGTACTTC. Looking up the rest from reference TRBV9 and TRBJ2-7 gives the full variable domain: DSGVTQTPKHLITATGQRVTLRCSPRSGDLSVYWYQQSLDQGLQFLIQYYNGEERAKGNILERFSAQQFPDLHSELNLSSLELGDSALYFCASSFSTGATYEQYFGPGTRLTVT.

This chain uses TRBV6-6 with TRBJ1-6; D is uncertain. Germline V gene lookup returns CDR1 MNHNY and CDR2 SVGAGI (reference sequence). CDR3 size: 15 residues. V lost 2 bases and J lost 8, with 13 bases in between. CDR3 region: CASSYGRLLDSPLHF. CDR3 nucleotides: TGTGCCAGCAGTTACGGCAGGTTATTGGATTCACCCCTCCACTTT.

The rearrangement uses TRBV29-1 and TRBJ2-7; TRBD1 is a possible D gene (5 bases). The germline gives CDR1 SQVTM, CDR2 ANQGSEA. This CDR3 is 12 amino acids long. With 5 bases removed from V and 7 bases from J, the gap between germline ends came to 15 bases. The CDR3 region has the DNA TGCAGCGTTTTGGGCCAGGGTGGGGAGCAGTACTTC. As protein: CSVLGQGGEQYF.

This clone was seen only once. The rearrangement uses TRBV7-9 and TRBJ2-7; tentatively, D is TRBD1 (5 bases). V was trimmed by 5 bases and J by 5 bases, leaving 19 bases between them. The CDR3 totals 15 residues. Germline V gene data show CDR1 as SEHNR and CDR2 as FQNEAQ (reference sequence). CDR3 sequence reads: CASSRPREKKDEQYF. CDR3 coding DNA: TGTGCCAGCAGCAGACCCAGGGAAAAAAAAGACGAGCAGTACTTC.

The count of this clone is one. This CDR3 is CSVEEGWGVDEQFF. CDR3 sequence (DNA): TGCAGCGTTGAAGAAGGGTGGGGGGTCGATGAGCAGTTCTTC. The chain couples TRBV29-1 to TRBJ2-1, with TRBD2 as a possible D gene (6 bases). Per germline, CDR1 SQVTM and CDR2 ANQGSEA. The V and J ends lost 0 bases and 8 bases respectively, with 14 bases between them. This CDR3 contains 14 residues.

V gene TRBV19 combines with J gene TRBJ2-2; tentative D call: TRBD1 (5 bases). The CDR3 spans 14 residues. Trimming left V 3 bases short and J 6 bases short, with 11 bases between. The germline V gene has CDR1 LNHDA and CDR2 SQIVND (reference sequence). CDR3 DNA: TGTGCCAGTAGTATGGCAGGGTCCCCCGGGGAGCTGTTTTTT. The encoded protein is CASSMAGSPGELFF. Combining the CDR3 with reference TRBV19 and TRBJ2-2 gives the whole variable domain DGGITQSPKYLFRKEGQNVTLSCEQNLNHDAMYWYRQDPGQGLRLIYYSQIVNDFQKGDIAEGYSVSREKKESFPLTVTSAQKNPTAFYLCASSMAGSPGELFFGEGSRLTVL.

The chain couples TRBV11-3 to TRBJ1-2; 11 bases agree with TRBD1. Germline V gene lookup returns CDR1 SGHNT and CDR2 YENEEA. V lost 1 base and J lost 3; bases outside the gene matches: 13. This CDR3 is built from 19 residues. The CDR3 DNA sequence: TGTGCCAGCAGCTTAGCTGGCCACATCAGGGACAGGGGGGACTATGGCTACACCTTC. It specifies CASSLAGHIRDRGDYGYTF.

This sequence joins TRBV4-3 and TRBJ2-7; D is undetermined. Deletions cut 0 bases from V and 0 bases from J, with 3 bases between. Germline assignment: CDR1 LGHNA and CDR2 YSLEER. The CDR3 is 13 amino acids. The CDR3 nucleotides read TGCGCCAGCAGCCAAGATTACTCCTACGAGCAGTACTTC. It yields the protein CASSQDYSYEQYF.

This chain joins TRBV2 and TRBJ2-3; the match to TRBD2 covers 9 bases. The CDR3 covers 16 residues. The ends lost 1 base at V and 1 base at J; junction bases unmatched: 3. Germline CDR1 reads SNHLY; CDR2 reads FYNNEI. The CDR3, as DNA: TGTGCCAGCAGTGAAGGGCCTAGCGGGGGCACAGATACGCAGTATTTT. Encoded protein: CASSEGPSGGTDTQYF.

This sequence joins TRBV19 and TRBJ2-7; TRBD2 matches 10 bases. This CDR3 has 15 amino acids. Germline V gene lookup returns CDR1 LNHDA and CDR2 SQIVND (reference sequence). With 5 bases clipped from V and 1 base from J, the junction kept 5 bases outside the gene matches. The CDR3 sequence: CASSSGLAVSYEQYF. The CDR3 DNA reads TGTGCCAGTAGTTCTGGACTAGCGGTTTCCTACGAGCAGTACTTC.

About this clone itself: No conserved phenylalanine or tryptophan ends this CDR3, so it is likely a read error. It is unclear where the CDR3 begins or ends on the DNA, so no DNA is shown, and the CDR3 is as TCRdb lists it. CDR3 loop: CASSFTSPGTL. This chain uses TRBV5-1 with TRBJ1-2; whether TRBD1, the table's D call, matches the DNA was not checked. Inclusive of both ends, the CDR3 amounts to 11 amino acids. Looked up from germline, CDR1 is SGHRS and CDR2 is YFSETQ.

J is TRBJ2-5 and V is TRBV9; D possibly corresponds to TRBD2 (6 bases). Trimming took 0 bases from V and 5 from J, leaving 11 bases between them. The CDR3 sequence is 14 residues long. Germline V gene lookup returns CDR1 SGDLS and CDR2 YYNGEE. The CDR3 region is CASSVGSGGETQYF. The CDR3 coding sequence is TGTGCCAGCAGCGTAGGTTCTGGGGGGGAGACCCAGTACTTC.

This chain connects TRBV12-5 to TRBJ1-6; 7 bases fit TRBD1. Germline trimming cut 7 bases from V and 4 bases from J; bases unmatched to any gene: 4. This CDR3 has 14 amino acids. Germline assignment: CDR1 LGHNT and CDR2 FRNRAP. This chain's CDR3 is CASVPQGYNSPLHF. The CDR3 nucleotides are TGTGCTAGTGTCCCACAGGGGTATAATTCACCCCTCCACTTT.

This sequence joins TRBV5-1 and TRBJ2-7; 11 positions agree with TRBD1. V shed 4 bases, J shed 6 bases, and the junction held 12 bases outside the gene matches. CDR1 is SGHRS, CDR2 YFSETQ, per germline. The CDR3 contains 16 residues. The DNA for the CDR3 is TGCGCCAGCAGCCCTAGCTCCGGGACAGGGGGGGGCGAGCAGTACTTC. This sequence encodes CASSPSSGTGGGEQYF.

The chain uses TRBV6-1 and TRBJ2-2; TRBD2 aligns across 11 bases. The CDR3 contains 17 residues. The germline CDR1 and CDR2 sequences are MNHNS and SASEGT. The ends lost 4 bases at V and 10 bases at J; junction bases unmatched: 14. The CDR3 region is CASSGITSGSAPEELFF. The CDR3 coding sequence is TGTGCCAGCAGTGGAATAACTAGCGGGAGCGCACCGGAGGAGCTGTTTTTT.

This chain uses TRBV19 with TRBJ2-7; D possibly corresponds to TRBD1 (6 bases). Germline CDR1 and CDR2: LNHDA and SQIVND (reference sequence). Trimming stripped 1 base from V and 3 bases from J, with 16 bases between. The CDR3 extends over 16 amino acids. The chain's CDR3 is CASSIALGAQIYEQYF. CDR3 bases: TGTGCCAGTAGTATAGCGTTGGGGGCACAAATCTACGAGCAGTACTTC.

This chain joins TRBV9 and TRBJ1-5; 10 nucleotides line up with TRBD1. Germline values: CDR1 SGDLS, CDR2 YYNGEE. The CDR3 has 14 residues. Trimming took 4 bases from V and 9 from J; bases not matched to a gene: 7. CDR3 loop: CASSLDRGSGPQHF. Written as DNA, the CDR3 is TGTGCCAGCAGCTTGGACAGGGGGTCAGGGCCCCAGCATTTT. The whole variable domain, remainder taken from reference TRBV9 and TRBJ1-5, is DSGVTQTPKHLITATGQRVTLRCSPRSGDLSVYWYQQSLDQGLQFLIQYYNGEERAKGNILERFSAQQFPDLHSELNLSSLELGDSALYFCASSLDRGSGPQHFGDGTRLSIL.

The chain couples TRBV6-6 to TRBJ2-3; D may be TRBD2 (5 bases). The CDR3 has 13 amino acids. Germline CDR1 is MNHNY and CDR2 is SVGAGI (reference sequence). Trimming removed 2 bases from V and 4 bases from J, with 7 bases in between. CDR3 bases: TGTGCCAGCAGTTACGGGAGATCAGATACGCAGTATTTT. Amino acids: CASSYGRSDTQYF.

The V and J genes are TRBV5-1 and TRBJ2-3; D might be TRBD1 (6 bases). The ends were cut back, 0 bases at V and 2 bases at J, with 13 bases in the middle. The CDR3 sequence is 16 residues long. Germline-derived CDR1 and CDR2 are SGHRS and YFSETQ. The CDR3 here is CASSLGVGGVTDTQYF. The CDR3 coding sequence is TGCGCCAGCAGCTTGGGGGTAGGGGGAGTCACAGATACGCAGTATTTT. Full variable domain (rest looked up from reference TRBV5-1 and TRBJ2-3): KAGVTQTPRYLIKTRGQQVTLSCSPISGHRSVSWYQQTPGQGLQFLFEYFSETQRNKGNFPGRFSGRQFSNSRSEMNVSTLELGDSALYLCASSLGVGGVTDTQYFGPGTRLTVL.